What follows are 21 T cell receptor beta chains derived from one specimen sequenced in a study of cytomegalovirus exposure and HLA in healthy donors (dated by TCRdb to 2016 to 2017). The method was the immunoSEQ multiplex PCR assay. The multiplex PCR relied on a mix of 60 forward primers for TCR Vbeta segments and 13 reverse primers for TCR Jbeta segments. What TCRdb holds here is the immuneACCESS table cut down to in-frame rearrangements. Part of the clones is not present; checked against another copy, under half of the missing clones reflect an unresolved V gene, and the others are unexplained. The table for this sample lists about 140,000 clones; about four fifths of them were counted only once. Clones ranked in the top ten supply roughly 2.2% of the sample. Sequencing was carried out using PBMCs. All receptors derive from a man aged 30 to 45 in good health and CMV-seronegative.

V is TRBV4-1 and J is TRBJ2-7, with D unclear. The germline V gene encodes CDR1 MGHRA and CDR2 YSYEKL. V lost 1 base, J lost 5 bases, and 12 bases lay in between. CDR3 length: 14 amino acids. The CDR3 spells CASSQVPSRDEQYF. In DNA, the CDR3 is TGCGCCAGCAGCCAAGTCCCCTCCCGGGACGAGCAGTACTTC.

The rearrangement links TRBV10-1 to TRBJ2-1, with TRBD2 matching 7 bases. The CDR3 consists of 15 residues. Looked up from germline, CDR1 is WNHNN and CDR2 is SYGVQD (reference sequence). The V and J ends lost 5 bases and 0 bases, in that order; junction bases with no gene match: 4. The CDR3 here is CASSKLASSYNEQFF. CDR3 bases: TGCGCCAGCAGTAAACTAGCGAGCTCCTACAATGAGCAGTTCTTC.

The rearrangement joins TRBV6-1 to TRBJ1-5; possibly TRBD1 for D (5 bases). Germline CDR1 reads MNHNS; CDR2 reads SASEGT. CDR3 size: 15 residues. V gave up 1 base and J gave up 5 bases, with 12 bases separating them. The chain's CDR3 is CASSEGDRGYQPQHF. The CDR3 DNA is TGTGCCAGCAGTGAAGGTGATAGGGGCTATCAGCCCCAGCATTTT.

This clone was recorded only once. This chain joins TRBV11-3 and TRBJ2-1, with D perhaps matching TRBD2 (6 bases). The V gene lost 4 bases and the J gene lost 9 bases, with 10 bases spanning the gap. CDR3 length: 12 amino acids. In germline, CDR1 is SGHNT, CDR2 YENEEA. The CDR3 bases are TGTGCCAGCAGCTACGGGACTTTTGAGCAGTTCTTC. Translated, it gives CASSYGTFEQFF.

Here the CDR3 DNA reads TGTGCCAGCAGTGAATCCCGGTTCACAGATACGCAGTATTTT. Amino acid sequence: CASSESRFTDTQYF. This chain uses TRBV6-1 with TRBJ2-3; D remains unclear. V was trimmed by 2 bases and J by 2 bases, leaving 8 bases between them. In germline, CDR1 is MNHNS, CDR2 SASEGT. CDR3 size: 14 residues.

The rearrangement links TRBV6-1 to TRBJ2-1, with D possibly matching TRBD1 (6 bases). The CDR3 runs 15 residues. The V and J ends lost 6 bases and 2 bases respectively, with 14 bases between them. Germline V gene sequence: CDR1 MNHNS, CDR2 SASEGT. The CDR3 region is CASRLGQNPYNEQFF. CDR3 DNA sequence: TGTGCCAGCAGGCTAGGACAGAATCCCTACAATGAGCAGTTCTTC.

The chain combines TRBV5-1 with TRBJ2-1, with D perhaps matching TRBD2 (7 bases). CDR1 and CDR2 from the germline V gene are SGHRS and YFSETQ. The CDR3 consists of 15 residues. Trimming removed 4 bases from V and 1 base from J, with 12 bases in between. The CDR3: CASSREGDSYNEQFF. CDR3 in DNA: TGCGCCAGCAGCAGGGAGGGGGATTCCTACAATGAGCAGTTCTTC.

The genes are TRBV15 and TRBJ2-7; 8 bases are shared with TRBD2. V gave up 1 base and J gave up 2 bases; unmatched junction bases: 13. Germline-derived CDR1 and CDR2 are LNHNV and YYDKDF (reference sequence). The CDR3 extends over 18 amino acids. CDR3: CATSRAFGGGGNPYEQYF. The CDR3, as DNA: TGTGCCACCAGCAGAGCGTTTGGGGGCGGGGGGAACCCCTACGAGCAGTACTTC.

This clone occurred once. The V and J genes are TRBV21-1 and TRBJ2-7; the listed D gene, TRBD2, was not tested against the DNA. TRBV21-1 has pseudogene status. The CDR3 loop spans 12 amino acids. The CDR3 sequence is CASSFLNYEQYF. In DNA form, the CDR3 reads TGTGCCAGCAGCTTCCTAAACTACGAGCAGTACTTC.

V gene TRBV6-5 combines with J gene TRBJ1-5, with D possibly being TRBD1 (5 bases). V lost 6 bases, J lost 0 bases, and 12 bases lay in between. Germline CDR1 is MNHEY and CDR2 is SVGAGI. The CDR3 sequence is 15 residues long. CDR3 amino acids: CASSPGGYSNQPQHF. The CDR3, as DNA: TGTGCCAGCAGCCCGGGGGGATATAGCAATCAGCCCCAGCATTTT.

The J gene is TRBJ1-2, the V gene TRBV30; D unclear. This CDR3 is built from 11 residues. Trimming left V 2 bases short and J 7 bases short, with 8 bases between. Germline V gene lookup returns CDR1 GTSNPN and CDR2 SVGIG (reference sequence). The CDR3 is CAWSPPGGYTF. CDR3 coding DNA: TGTGCCTGGAGTCCACCCGGTGGCTACACCTTC.

The J gene is TRBJ2-1, the V gene TRBV6-5; 10 bases are a match to TRBD2. This CDR3 has 14 amino acids. Germline-derived CDR1 and CDR2 are MNHEY and SVGAGI. V dropped 7 bases and J dropped 6; count of bases not matched to a gene: 6. CDR3 in DNA: TGTGCCAGCATTAGATTAGCGGGGGGCAATGAGCAGTTCTTC. Translation: CASIRLAGGNEQFF.

The chain combines TRBV6-1 with TRBJ2-7; 9 bases align to TRBD1. The CDR3 is made up of 13 amino acids. Trimming took 7 bases from V and 2 from J; bases not matched to a gene: 3. Germline CDR1 and CDR2: MNHNS and SASEGT. The CDR3 here is CASNRDRAYEQYF. CDR3 DNA: TGTGCCAGCAACCGGGACAGGGCCTACGAGCAGTACTTC.

CDR3 loop: CASSRYGGVGEAFF. The CDR3 DNA follows: TGTGCCAGCAGTCGCTACGGGGGAGTGGGTGAAGCTTTCTTT. The chain employs TRBV6-5 and TRBJ1-1, with TRBD1 as a possible D gene (5 bases). The CDR3 loop spans 14 amino acids. Germline values: CDR1 MNHEY, CDR2 SVGAGI. V was pared by 5 bases and J by 7 bases, with 17 bases between.

This chain connects TRBV5-8 to TRBJ1-6, with unresolved D. V was pared by 1 base and J by 9 bases, with 14 bases between. The CDR3 runs to 15 residues. Looked up from germline, CDR1 is SGHTS and CDR2 is YDEGEE. In nucleotides, the CDR3 is TGTGCCAGCAGCTTGCCAGGCTCATCCACTTCACCCCTCCACTTT. This gives the protein CASSLPGSSTSPLHF.

The rearrangement joins TRBV28 to TRBJ2-3; the D gene is possibly TRBD2 (7 bases). V was clipped by 5 bases and J by 4 bases, with 13 bases between them. There are 14 residues in the CDR3. Looked up from germline, CDR1 is MDHEN and CDR2 is SYDVKM. The CDR3 reads CASSDRGAADTQYF. CDR3 coding DNA: TGTGCCAGCAGTGACCGGGGGGCCGCAGATACGCAGTATTTT.

This sequence joins TRBV5-1 and TRBJ2-2, with D maybe TRBD2 (6 bases). V was clipped by 4 bases and J by 3 bases, with 7 bases between them. Germline values: CDR1 SGHRS, CDR2 YFSETQ. This CDR3 spans 13 amino acids. CDR3 protein: CASSPGDTGELFF. The CDR3 DNA follows: TGCGCCAGCAGCCCGGGGGACACCGGGGAGCTGTTTTTT.

In this sample, this clone turned up a few times. This chain joins TRBV6-1 and TRBJ1-1; D gene unclear. Trimming removed 11 bases from V and 8 bases from J, with 15 bases in between. CDR1 MNHNS and CDR2 SASEGT come from the germline V gene. The CDR3 sequence is 11 residues long. CDR3 nucleotides: TGTGCCTGCTCAGGTCTCCAAGAAGCTTTCTTT. Residues: CACSGLQEAFF.

The rearrangement joins TRBV19 to TRBJ1-2, with D possibly matching TRBD1 (6 bases). V was shortened by 5 bases and J by 4 bases, with 8 bases between the two germline ends. The CDR3 extends over 12 amino acids. CDR1 is LNHDA and CDR2 is SQIVND in the germline V gene (reference sequence). Here the CDR3 reads CASSPRGYGYTF. The CDR3 DNA reads TGTGCCAGTAGTCCCAGGGGCTATGGCTACACCTTC.

The chain couples TRBV5-1 to TRBJ2-1; D possibly corresponds to TRBD1 (6 bases). Trimming stripped 0 bases from V and 10 bases from J, with 14 bases between. The CDR3 loop spans 14 amino acids. From germline, CDR1 is SGHRS and CDR2 YFSETQ. CDR3: CASSLEVGAGEQFF. For the CDR3, the DNA is TGCGCCAGCAGCTTGGAGGTGGGGGCTGGGGAGCAGTTCTTC. Together with reference TRBV5-1 and TRBJ2-1, the CDR3 gives the full variable domain: KAGVTQTPRYLIKTRGQQVTLSCSPISGHRSVSWYQQTPGQGLQFLFEYFSETQRNKGNFPGRFSGRQFSNSRSEMNVSTLELGDSALYLCASSLEVGAGEQFFGPGTRLTVL.

The gene calls are TRBV25-1 and TRBJ2-5, with D unresolved. The CDR3 is 13 amino acids. V lost 6 bases to trimming and J lost 4 bases, with 12 bases between them. In germline, CDR1 is MGHDK, CDR2 SYGVNS. CDR3 DNA sequence: TGTGCCAGCAGCAGTAGCACACTAGAGACCCAGTACTTC. It yields the protein CASSSSTLETQYF. The whole variable domain, remainder taken from reference TRBV25-1 and TRBJ2-5, is EADIYQTPRYLVIGTGKKITLECSQTMGHDKMYWYQQDPGMELHLIHYSYGVNSTEKGDLSSESTVSRIRTEHFPLTLESARPSHTSQYLCASSSSTLETQYFGPGTRLLVL.